The 23 T cell receptor beta chains in this list originate from one sample, sequenced in a study of blood T cell repertoires in COVID-19. Data came from immunoSEQ multiplex PCR; TCRdb stores just in-frame clones and leaves some out. The table has 63,000 or so clones, roughly 86% seen once. The source material was peripheral blood. Receptors were obtained from a man in his 60s with acute or convalescent COVID-19.

V gene TRBV27 combines with J gene TRBJ1-4, with D possibly being TRBD1 (5 bases). The V end was cut by 6 bases, the J end by 2 bases, with 13 bases between. The CDR3 covers 15 residues. CDR1 MNHEY and CDR2 SMNVEV come from the germline V gene (reference sequence). In DNA, the CDR3 is TGTGCCAGCAGCCGTCAGGGCTTGACTAATGAAAAACTGTTTTTT. Translation gives CASSRQGLTNEKLFF.

This clone was detected once. V and J are TRBV9 and TRBJ2-7; D is perhaps TRBD1 (5 bases). Germline assignment: CDR1 SGDLS and CDR2 YYNGEE. Trimming removed 0 bases from V and 7 bases from J, with 11 bases in between. This CDR3 is built from 13 residues. CDR3 DNA: TGTGCCAGCAGCGTAGATACAGGCTTTGAGCAGTACTTC. Amino acid sequence: CASSVDTGFEQYF. Drawing the rest from reference TRBV9 and TRBJ2-7, the complete variable domain is DSGVTQTPKHLITATGQRVTLRCSPRSGDLSVYWYQQSLDQGLQFLIQYYNGEERAKGNILERFSAQQFPDLHSELNLSSLELGDSALYFCASSVDTGFEQYFGPGTRLTVT.

This chain connects TRBV5-1 to TRBJ2-7; a possible D gene is TRBD2 (7 bases). With 4 bases removed from V and 0 bases from J, the gap between germline ends came to 17 bases. Germline CDR1 and CDR2: SGHRS and YFSETQ. This CDR3 contains 16 residues. The CDR3 sequence is CASSQTAGAPSYEQYF. In DNA, the CDR3 is TGCGCCAGCAGCCAAACCGCGGGGGCCCCCTCCTACGAGCAGTACTTC.

CDR3 DNA: TGTGCCAGCAGTTTACAGGCTGATAATTCACCCCTCCACTTT. It codes for CASSLQADNSPLHF. The chain is built from TRBV7-9 and TRBJ1-6, with a weak D call TRBD1 (5 bases). The CDR3 length is 14 residues. Germline lookup yields CDR1 SEHNR and CDR2 FQNEAQ (reference sequence). V lost 6 bases to trimming and J lost 5 bases, with 11 bases between them.

This rearrangement joins TRBV18 to TRBJ1-1; maybe TRBD1 (5 bases). V was cut by 3 bases and J by 1 base, with 9 bases left in between. CDR1 is KGHSH and CDR2 is LQKENI in the germline V gene. This CDR3 has 14 amino acids. CDR3 in amino acids: CASSPGDRNTEAFF. The CDR3, as DNA: TGTGCCAGCTCACCCGGAGACAGGAACACTGAAGCTTTCTTT.

The CDR3 protein is CASRAGQGYEQYF. The CDR3 DNA reads TGCGCCAGCAGGGCGGGACAGGGGTACGAGCAGTACTTC. The chain joins TRBV5-1 to TRBJ2-7, with 10 bases aligning to TRBD1. CDR1 and CDR2 (germline): SGHRS, YFSETQ. The CDR3 loop spans 13 amino acids. V shed 5 bases, J shed 4 bases, and the junction held 3 bases outside the gene matches.

The chain combines TRBV6-1 with TRBJ2-1, with TRBD1 matching 8 bases. This CDR3 contains 16 residues. V lost 1 base to trimming and J lost 3 bases; unmatched junction nucleotides: 5. CDR1 and CDR2 from the germline V gene are MNHNS and SASEGT. The DNA of the CDR3 is TGTGCCAGCAGTGAAGGGACAGGGTTTCTCTACAATGAGCAGTTCTTC. This gives the protein CASSEGTGFLYNEQFF.

CDR3 nucleotides: TGTGCCAGCGGAGGACAGGGAACTGCTAACTATGGCTACACCTTC. Translation gives CASGGQGTANYGYTF. The chain has TRBV2 and TRBJ1-2, with 8 nucleotides matching TRBD1. The CDR3 contains 15 residues. From germline, CDR1 is SNHLY and CDR2 FYNNEI. The junction had 8 bases not matched to a gene; V was cut back by 8 bases and J by 0 bases.

The chain employs TRBV6-5 and TRBJ1-2; 7 positions agree with TRBD1. Germline V CDR1 and CDR2: MNHEY, SVGAGI. The trim removed 2 bases at V and 6 bases at J, leaving 12 bases unmatched. The CDR3 has 16 residues. The CDR3 nucleotides are TGTGCCAGCAGTTACGGCCGGGACAGCGTTTGGGATGGCTACACCTTC. This encodes CASSYGRDSVWDGYTF.

The chain uses TRBV28 and TRBJ1-2; the match to TRBD1 covers 8 bases. The CDR3 is 15 residues long. Trimming at V came to 6 bases and at J to 7 bases, leaving 13 bases not matched to a gene. The V gene's germline CDR1 is MDHEN and CDR2 SYDVKM. CDR3 DNA: TGTGCCAGCAGAATAGGACAGGGTGGTCTTCGTGGCTACACCTTC. Its protein is CASRIGQGGLRGYTF.

This rearrangement joins TRBV5-6 to TRBJ2-7; tentatively, D is TRBD1 (5 bases). This CDR3 comprises 14 residues. V dropped 0 bases and J dropped 4 bases, with 11 bases sitting between them. CDR1 and CDR2 (germline): SGHDT, YYEEEE. As DNA, the CDR3 is TGTGCCAGCAGCTTGGCCGACAGCTTATACGAGCAGTACTTC. This codes for CASSLADSLYEQYF.

CDR3 in amino acids: CASSQTRTGDEQYF. The CDR3 coding sequence is TGCGCCAGCAGCCAAACCCGAACCGGAGACGAGCAGTACTTC. The chain has TRBV4-1 and TRBJ2-7, with D unclear. Between the trimmed V and J ends, which lost 2 bases and 5 bases, there was a span of 13 bases. CDR3 length: 14 amino acids. Germline V lookup: CDR1 MGHRA, CDR2 YSYEKL.

V usage is TRBV6-6 and J usage is TRBJ2-5, with D possibly TRBD2 on 6 matching bases. Looked up from germline, CDR1 is MNHNY and CDR2 is SVGAGI (reference sequence). V lost 10 bases to trimming and J lost 7 bases, with 19 bases between them. The CDR3 runs to 13 residues. The CDR3 sequence: CATGIGDGGTQYF. Written as DNA, the CDR3 is TGTGCCACGGGGATCGGGGACGGGGGGACCCAGTACTTC.

This clone has more than one count but fewer than ten. V is TRBV4-2 and J is TRBJ2-7; D possibly corresponds to TRBD2 (6 bases). V was pared by 0 bases and J by 1 base, with 13 bases between. Germline V gene lookup returns CDR1 LGHNA and CDR2 YNFKEQ. There are 16 residues in the CDR3. CDR3 residues: CASSQEMGLKSYEQYF. The CDR3 bases are TGTGCCAGCAGCCAAGAGATGGGACTCAAGTCCTACGAGCAGTACTTC.

The chain employs TRBV19 and TRBJ2-1, with 9 bases fitting TRBD2. V trimming: 5 bases; J trimming: 6 bases; junction bases outside the gene matches: 11. Germline V CDR1 and CDR2: LNHDA, SQIVND (reference sequence). There are 16 residues in the CDR3. For the CDR3, the DNA is TGTGCCAGTAGTCCCAATCTGGCGGGGGGGCTCAATGAGCAGTTCTTC. Translated: CASSPNLAGGLNEQFF.

The gene calls are TRBV24-1 and TRBJ1-2, with D possibly TRBD1 on 5 matching bases. The germline V gene encodes CDR1 KGHDR and CDR2 SFDVKD. V was trimmed by 4 bases and J by 4 bases, leaving 12 bases between them. The CDR3 extends over 14 amino acids. The CDR3, as DNA: TGTGCCACCAGTGAGGCAGGGCCTGGCTATGGCTACACCTTC. Protein sequence: CATSEAGPGYGYTF.

The genes are TRBV18 and TRBJ1-3, with a possible D match to TRBD1 (6 bases). This CDR3 spans 14 amino acids. Germline V lookup: CDR1 KGHSH, CDR2 LQKENI. Trimming removed 3 bases at V and 2 bases at J, with 8 bases between. As DNA, the CDR3 is TGTGCCAGCTCACCCACAGGGACTGGAAACACCATATATTTT. This translates into CASSPTGTGNTIYF. The full variable domain, completed using reference TRBV18 and TRBJ1-3, is NAGVMQNPRHLVRRRGQEARLRCSPMKGHSHVYWYRQLPEEGLKFMVYLQKENIIDESGMPKERFSAEFPKEGPSILRIQQVVRGDSAAYFCASSPTGTGNTIYFGEGSWLTVV.

The J gene is TRBJ1-1, the V gene TRBV2, with a weak D call TRBD1 (6 bases). Between the trimmed V and J ends, which lost 6 bases and 8 bases, there was a span of 16 bases. This CDR3 is 13 amino acids long. Germline V gene lookup returns CDR1 SNHLY and CDR2 FYNNEI. This chain's CDR3 is CASRSEGGSEAFF. CDR3 in DNA: TGTGCCAGCAGATCTGAGGGGGGGTCGGAAGCTTTCTTT.

The chain combines TRBV6-6 with TRBJ1-1; D is undetermined. V was clipped by 2 bases and J by 5 bases, with 9 bases between them. The CDR3 spans 13 residues. Germline values: CDR1 MNHNY, CDR2 SVGAGI (reference sequence). CDR3 residues: CASSYGLSTEAFF. The CDR3, as DNA: TGTGCCAGCAGTTACGGACTATCTACTGAAGCTTTCTTT.

This clone was observed a few times. The chain has TRBV4-1 and TRBJ1-3; the D is unclear. V lost 1 base to trimming and J lost 8 bases, with 9 bases between them. Germline values: CDR1 MGHRA, CDR2 YSYEKL. This CDR3 contains 13 residues. CDR3 sequence: CASSQAPSYTIYF. Written as DNA, the CDR3 is TGCGCCAGCAGCCAAGCCCCTTCCTACACCATATATTTT.

The chain is built from TRBV19 and TRBJ2-5, with TRBD2 identical over 10 bases. CDR1 and CDR2 (germline): LNHDA, SQIVND (reference sequence). Germline trimming cut 6 bases from V and 5 bases from J; bases unmatched to any gene: 9. This CDR3 contains 15 residues. The CDR3 DNA reads as TGTGCCAGTAGGAAAAGCGGGGGGGCTGAGGAGACCCAGTACTTC. Translation gives CASRKSGGAEETQYF.

The chain employs TRBV18 and TRBJ2-5; D is unresolved. V was trimmed by 2 bases and J by 1 base, leaving 5 bases between them. The germline V gene encodes CDR1 KGHSH and CDR2 LQKENI. CDR3 length: 13 residues. CDR3 loop: CASSPDTQETQYF. The CDR3 region has the DNA TGTGCCAGCTCACCAGACACCCAAGAGACCCAGTACTTC.

V and J are TRBV5-1 and TRBJ1-1; 8 positions agree with TRBD1. This CDR3 contains 15 residues. Trimming took 4 bases from V and 0 from J; bases not matched to a gene: 5. Germline CDR1 is SGHRS and CDR2 is YFSETQ. CDR3 protein: CASSLRTGMNTEAFF. DNA of the CDR3: TGCGCCAGCAGCCTAAGGACAGGGATGAACACTGAAGCTTTCTTT.